Included here is one T cell receptor (beta chain) sequence, with context. Its antigen remains unknown. One entry per CDR3 protein, called by TCRdb with MiXCR from the 5' RACE reads. The table has a few hundred thousand distinct CDR3 sequences, around 6.5% seen once. The data stem from a study of T cells after yellow fever vaccination. Study details: The SMART-Seq v4 Ultra Low Input method served to prepare the low-cell-number fractions.

Study-level results: At 95% to 98% for CD4 and about 88% for CD8, most primary-vaccination clones showed up again after the booster.

The germline V and J ends were trimmed by 7 bases and 0 bases, with 13 bases remaining between them. Germline CDR1 and CDR2: SGHTA and FQGNSA. The CDR3 extends over 16 amino acids. This chain uses TRBV7-2 with TRBJ2-6; perhaps TRBD1 as D (5 bases). This TCR was recovered from a man aged 30 to 45 who received the YFV17D yellow fever vaccine. The material was PBMCs, obtained 5 days after the yellow fever booster vaccination. CDR3 in DNA: TGTGCCAGCAACACTTGGGGCATCTCTGGGGCCAACGTCCTGACTTTC. Protein sequence: CASNTWGISGANVLTF.